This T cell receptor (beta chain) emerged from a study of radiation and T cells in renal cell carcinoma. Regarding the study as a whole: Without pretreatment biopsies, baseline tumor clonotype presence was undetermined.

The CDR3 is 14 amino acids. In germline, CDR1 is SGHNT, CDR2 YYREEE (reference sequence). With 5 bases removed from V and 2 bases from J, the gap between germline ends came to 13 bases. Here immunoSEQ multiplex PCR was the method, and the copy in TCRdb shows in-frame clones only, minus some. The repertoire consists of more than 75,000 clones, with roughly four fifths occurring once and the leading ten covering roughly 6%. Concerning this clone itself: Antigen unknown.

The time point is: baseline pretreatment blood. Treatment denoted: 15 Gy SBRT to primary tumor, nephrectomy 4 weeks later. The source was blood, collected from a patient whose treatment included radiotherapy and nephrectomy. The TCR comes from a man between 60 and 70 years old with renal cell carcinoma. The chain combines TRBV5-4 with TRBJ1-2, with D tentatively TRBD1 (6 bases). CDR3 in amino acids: CASRPDSWNYGYTF. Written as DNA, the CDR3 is TGTGCCAGCAGACCGGACAGCTGGAACTATGGCTACACCTTC.